Shown below are 29 T cell receptor beta chains from a single sample sequenced in a study of regulatory dendritic cells for organ transplantation. Their antigens are not known. Clones were sequenced by immunoSEQ multiplex PCR, and TCRdb holds only the in-frame ones, with some missing. The sample includes 12,000 or so clones, roughly 69% of them seen just once. Sorted subsets were CFSE-labeled and cultured roughly 5 days with allogeneic dendritic cells. Material: naive CD4+ T cells from blood cultured with regulatory dendritic cells. As to subset: CD45RA+ naive T cells. The receptors here all came from a human donor in good health.

Here the CDR3 reads CASSASGTGASPLHF. As DNA, the CDR3 is TGTGCCAGCAGCGCCTCCGGGACAGGGGCCTCACCCCTCCACTTT. The rearrangement links TRBV7-6 to TRBJ1-6; 10 bases fit TRBD1. The V segment lost 5 bases and the J segment 10 bases; nucleotides outside the gene matches: 8. CDR1 is SGHVS, CDR2 FNYEAQ, per germline. The CDR3 is made up of 15 amino acids.

The chain has TRBV6-5 and TRBJ2-7, with 7 nucleotides matching TRBD2. This CDR3 has 12 amino acids. Looked up from germline, CDR1 is MNHEY and CDR2 is SVGAGI. The ends lost 5 bases at V and 9 bases at J; junction bases unmatched: 7. The DNA of the CDR3 is TGTGCCAGCAGTGAGGGGAGGGTACGGCAGTACTTC. Amino acids: CASSEGRVRQYF.

The CDR3 bases are TGTGCCAGCAGCCTCAGCGCGTACGGTTCGGGGTATGGCTACACCTTC. Amino acids: CASSLSAYGSGYGYTF. J is TRBJ1-2 and V is TRBV7-2; D unresolved. This CDR3 is 16 amino acids long. V was trimmed by 5 bases and J by 5 bases, leaving 21 bases between them. Germline-derived CDR1 and CDR2 are SGHTA and FQGNSA.

This chain connects TRBV6-6 to TRBJ2-5; D perhaps matches TRBD1 (6 bases). Germline V lookup: CDR1 MNHNY, CDR2 SVGAGI (reference sequence). The length of the CDR3 is 16 residues. Deletions cut 7 bases from V and 4 bases from J, with 22 bases between. DNA for the CDR3: TGTGCCAGCAACCTTTCGCGAAGCAGGGGTGGAGAGACCCAGTACTTC. Amino acids: CASNLSRSRGGETQYF.

The genes are TRBV5-1 and TRBJ2-5; perhaps TRBD1 as D (7 bases). CDR3 length equals 16 residues. Germline V gives CDR1 SGHRS, CDR2 YFSETQ. Trimming shortened V by 4 bases and J by 7 bases, and 23 bases separated the two germline ends. CDR3 DNA: TGCGCCAGCAGCGGCGGGACAGCCGATTACTCGGGGACCCAGTACTTC. Translating gives CASSGGTADYSGTQYF. Full variable domain (remainder filled in from reference TRBV5-1 and TRBJ2-5): KAGVTQTPRYLIKTRGQQVTLSCSPISGHRSVSWYQQTPGQGLQFLFEYFSETQRNKGNFPGRFSGRQFSNSRSEMNVSTLELGDSALYLCASSGGTADYSGTQYFGPGTRLLVL.

This clone was recorded a few times. The chain employs TRBV5-4 and TRBJ2-2; 9 positions agree with TRBD2. V lost 4 bases to trimming and J lost 3 bases; unmatched junction nucleotides: 4. Germline CDR1 reads SGHNT; CDR2 reads YYREEE (reference sequence). This CDR3 is built from 15 residues. CDR3 residues: CASSRGLADTGELFF. The CDR3, as DNA: TGTGCCAGCAGCCGGGGACTAGCAGACACCGGGGAGCTGTTTTTT.

J is TRBJ2-2 and V is TRBV18; 11 bases agree with TRBD1. CDR3 length: 17 amino acids. Germline CDR1 KGHSH, CDR2 LQKENI. J gave up 4 bases and V 2 bases, and 6 bases lay outside the gene matches. DNA for the CDR3: TGTGCCAGCTCACCATCCGGGACAGGGGGAGGCACCGGGGAGCTGTTTTTT. Amino acids: CASSPSGTGGGTGELFF.

In this sample, this clone turned up a few times. CDR3 region: CASSYNRDSYGYTF. In DNA form, the CDR3 reads TGTGCCAGCAGTTACAACAGGGATTCCTATGGCTACACCTTC. V is TRBV6-5 and J is TRBJ1-2, with D tentatively TRBD1 (6 bases). V was cut by 2 bases and J by 4 bases, with 11 bases left in between. This CDR3 region has 14 residues. In germline, CDR1 is MNHEY, CDR2 SVGAGI.

The genes are TRBV18 and TRBJ1-5; the D gene is possibly TRBD1 (6 bases). This CDR3 is 14 amino acids long. With 3 bases removed from V and 0 bases from J, the gap between germline ends came to 6 bases. The germline CDR1 and CDR2 sequences are KGHSH and LQKENI. The CDR3 DNA reads as TGTGCCAGCTCACCGGACAGTAGCAATCAGCCCCAGCATTTT. This translates into CASSPDSSNQPQHF.

The chain uses TRBV5-1 and TRBJ1-2; 9 positions match TRBD1. This CDR3 has 12 residues. Germline V gene sequence: CDR1 SGHRS, CDR2 YFSETQ. Trimming removed 7 bases from V and 5 bases from J; junction bases left unmatched: 3. The CDR3 spells CASEGQGYGYTF. CDR3 in DNA: TGCGCCAGCGAGGGACAGGGATATGGCTACACCTTC. The full variable domain, completed using reference TRBV5-1 and TRBJ1-2, is KAGVTQTPRYLIKTRGQQVTLSCSPISGHRSVSWYQQTPGQGLQFLFEYFSETQRNKGNFPGRFSGRQFSNSRSEMNVSTLELGDSALYLCASEGQGYGYTFGSGTRLTVV.

The chain has TRBV5-6 and TRBJ1-2, with D maybe TRBD1 (5 bases). Trimming removed 1 base from V and 7 bases from J, with 20 bases in between. Germline V CDR1 and CDR2: SGHDT, YYEEEE. The CDR3 sequence is 16 residues long. CDR3 coding DNA: TGTGCCAGCAGCTTGTGGCTGGGGGAGGCGGGAGCTGGCTACACCTTC. It is translated as CASSLWLGEAGAGYTF.

J is TRBJ1-2 and V is TRBV19, with TRBD1 matching 8 bases. The V gene end was trimmed by 8 bases and the J gene end by 10 bases; junction bases not matched to a gene: 15. The germline CDR1 and CDR2 sequences are LNHDA and SQIVND (reference sequence). This CDR3 spans 14 amino acids. The CDR3 sequence is CASHRQGTVPIYTF. The CDR3 DNA follows: TGTGCCAGTCATCGACAGGGGACCGTGCCCATCTACACCTTC.

This sequence joins TRBV9 and TRBJ2-1, with 9 positions matching TRBD1. The CDR3 extends over 14 amino acids. CDR1 is SGDLS and CDR2 is YYNGEE in the germline V gene. Trimming cost V 5 bases and J 7 bases; bases outside gene matches: 7. The CDR3 coding sequence is TGTGCCAGCAGTAAAACAGGGGGCTGGAATGAGCAGTTCTTC. It yields the protein CASSKTGGWNEQFF.

This clone was seen once. This chain links TRBV10-3 with TRBJ2-7, with TRBD1 matching 8 bases. CDR3 length: 12 amino acids. CDR1 is ENHRY and CDR2 is SYGVKD in the germline V gene. V shed 8 bases, J shed 1 base, and the junction held 1 base outside the gene matches. The CDR3 nucleotides are TGTGCCATCGGACAGGGATCCTACGAGCAGTACTTC. Its translation is CAIGQGSYEQYF.

The chain has TRBV9 and TRBJ2-7; 11 bases match TRBD2. J gave up 2 bases and V 2 bases, and 3 bases lay outside the gene matches. From germline, CDR1 is SGDLS and CDR2 YYNGEE. The length of the CDR3 is 15 residues. The CDR3 here is CASSVGTSGAYEQYF. CDR3 coding DNA: TGTGCCAGCAGCGTGGGGACTAGCGGAGCCTACGAGCAGTACTTC.

The chain uses TRBV6-1 and TRBJ2-5; D might be TRBD1 (6 bases). Per germline, CDR1 MNHNS and CDR2 SASEGT. This CDR3 region has 14 residues. V was trimmed by 1 base and J by 1 base, leaving 7 bases between them. The CDR3 here is CASSEGTVQETQYF. The CDR3 DNA follows: TGTGCCAGCAGTGAAGGGACAGTCCAAGAGACCCAGTACTTC.

The J gene is TRBJ1-3, the V gene TRBV7-9; maybe TRBD1 (6 bases). The CDR3 is 14 residues long. Per germline, CDR1 SEHNR and CDR2 FQNEAQ (reference sequence). The V end was cut by 5 bases, the J end by 1 base, with 9 bases between. CDR3 in DNA: TGTGCCAGCAGCCCAGGGGTTTCTGGAAACACCATATATTTT. Its translation is CASSPGVSGNTIYF.

The V gene is TRBV5-4, the J gene TRBJ2-7; possible D gene TRBD2, 6 bases. This CDR3 spans 15 amino acids. CDR1 is SGHNT and CDR2 is YYREEE in the germline V gene (reference sequence). Trimming removed 0 bases from V and 1 base from J, with 11 bases in between. The CDR3 region is CASSLAGSHSYEQYF. The DNA of the CDR3 is TGTGCCAGCAGCTTGGCCGGGAGCCATTCCTACGAGCAGTACTTC. Full variable domain (missing parts from reference TRBV5-4 and TRBJ2-7): ETGVTQSPTHLIKTRGQQVTLRCSSQSGHNTVSWYQQALGQGPQFIFQYYREEENGRGNFPPRFSGLQFPNYSSELNVNALELDDSALYLCASSLAGSHSYEQYFGPGTRLTVT.

CDR3: CAITEGAGIGELFF. The CDR3, as DNA: TGTGCCATCACCGAGGGGGCCGGCATCGGGGAGCTGTTTTTT. The V gene is TRBV10-3, the J gene TRBJ2-2; 7 nucleotides agree with TRBD1. V was clipped by 7 bases and J by 7 bases; unmatched bases: 9. The CDR3 consists of 14 residues. Per the germline V gene, CDR1 is ENHRY and CDR2 is SYGVKD.

This chain links TRBV5-1 with TRBJ2-1; D is unresolved. Germline values: CDR1 SGHRS, CDR2 YFSETQ. V lost 0 bases and J 7 bases, leaving 17 bases between the germline ends. The length of the CDR3 is 16 residues. The CDR3: CASSLGAQTLINEQFF. CDR3 DNA: TGCGCCAGCAGCTTGGGGGCTCAAACCCTTATTAATGAGCAGTTCTTC.

The chain joins TRBV5-4 to TRBJ2-5; tentative D call: TRBD1 (6 bases). The CDR3 is 15 amino acids. The germline gives CDR1 SGHNT, CDR2 YYREEE (reference sequence). V gave up 5 bases and J gave up 2 bases, with 16 bases separating them. CDR3 region: CASSPGRQEQETQYF. DNA for the CDR3: TGTGCCAGCAGTCCCGGGCGACAGGAACAAGAGACCCAGTACTTC.

This rearrangement joins TRBV4-1 to TRBJ1-3; maybe TRBD1 (6 bases). From germline, CDR1 is MGHRA and CDR2 YSYEKL. The CDR3 covers 17 residues. With 1 base removed from V and 4 bases from J, the gap between germline ends came to 17 bases. Here the CDR3 DNA reads TGCGCCAGCAGCCAAGCTGTTAGCAGGGGCCAGGGAAACACCATATATTTT. This encodes CASSQAVSRGQGNTIYF.

The CDR3 DNA sequence: TGTGCCAGCAGCGTAGCGGGGGTTGTGGATACGCAGTATTTT. Translating gives CASSVAGVVDTQYF. V and J are TRBV9 and TRBJ2-3; weak D call: TRBD2 (6 bases). The V gene lost 0 bases and the J gene lost 6 bases, with 11 bases spanning the gap. The germline gives CDR1 SGDLS, CDR2 YYNGEE. The length of the CDR3 is 14 residues. Together with reference TRBV9 and TRBJ2-3, the CDR3 gives the full variable domain: DSGVTQTPKHLITATGQRVTLRCSPRSGDLSVYWYQQSLDQGLQFLIQYYNGEERAKGNILERFSAQQFPDLHSELNLSSLELGDSALYFCASSVAGVVDTQYFGPGTRLTVL.

Note on this clone: Sequence at one end of the junction differs from germline and may be a read error. Other DNA variants within this sample encode the same CDR3. The CDR3 nucleotides are TGTGCCAGCAGCCCTAAAGAGACTAGCGGGGGGGCTAATGAGCAATTCTTC. Its protein is CASSPKETSGGANEQFF. The chain carries TRBV11-2 and TRBJ2-1; TRBD2 matches 14 bases. The CDR3 extends over 17 amino acids. Germline CDR1 and CDR2: SGHAT and FQNNGV.

The chain links TRBV5-1 to TRBJ2-7, with D maybe TRBD2 (6 bases). The CDR3 is made up of 15 amino acids. The germline V gene has CDR1 SGHRS and CDR2 YFSETQ. The V end lost 6 bases, the J end lost 3 bases, and 19 bases lay between the germline ends. This chain's CDR3 is CASTPGGTELYEQYF. In DNA, the CDR3 is TGCGCCAGCACCCCTGGCGGGACGGAGCTCTACGAGCAGTACTTC.

This chain uses TRBV4-2 with TRBJ1-5; D is ambiguous. This CDR3 has 18 amino acids. Trimming took off 0 bases at V and 0 bases at J, with 15 bases between the two ends. Per germline, CDR1 LGHNA and CDR2 YNFKEQ. The CDR3, as DNA: TGTGCCAGCAGCCAAGATAGGCCGGCGGGCGTTAGCAATCAGCCCCAGCATTTT. Translation: CASSQDRPAGVSNQPQHF.

Only one count was recorded for this clone. The chain has TRBV18 and TRBJ1-5, with a tentative D call TRBD1 (6 bases). The CDR3 loop spans 16 amino acids. Germline CDR1 and CDR2: KGHSH and LQKENI. Trimming took 2 bases from V and 6 from J, leaving 17 bases between them. CDR3 nucleotides: TGTGCCAGCTCACCAAGGGACACTCCCGTGGGTCAGCCCCAGCATTTT. Its translation: CASSPRDTPVGQPQHF. The full variable domain, completed using reference TRBV18 and TRBJ1-5, is NAGVMQNPRHLVRRRGQEARLRCSPMKGHSHVYWYRQLPEEGLKFMVYLQKENIIDESGMPKERFSAEFPKEGPSILRIQQVVRGDSAAYFCASSPRDTPVGQPQHFGDGTRLSIL.

CDR3 protein: CASSLLGMGSGGVVNEQFF. In DNA, the CDR3 is TGTGCCAGCAGCTTGTTGGGGATGGGTAGCGGGGGGGTTGTTAATGAGCAGTTCTTC. V and J are TRBV5-4 and TRBJ2-1, with 11 bases that match TRBD2. Germline V gene sequence: CDR1 SGHNT, CDR2 YYREEE (reference sequence). J was trimmed by 7 bases and V by 1 base; bases with no gene match: 16. The CDR3 is 19 amino acids.

This clone has only a few counts. The V call is TRBV7-2, the J call TRBJ2-4; TRBD1 matches at 8 bases. The CDR3 extends over 16 amino acids. Germline CDR1 is SGHTA and CDR2 is FQGNSA. The V gene end was trimmed by 6 bases and the J gene end by 5 bases; junction bases not matched to a gene: 12. CDR3 nucleotide sequence: TGTGCCAGCAGTTCCTTTTCCAAGACAGGGGAAAACATTCAGTACTTC. This codes for CASSSFSKTGENIQYF.